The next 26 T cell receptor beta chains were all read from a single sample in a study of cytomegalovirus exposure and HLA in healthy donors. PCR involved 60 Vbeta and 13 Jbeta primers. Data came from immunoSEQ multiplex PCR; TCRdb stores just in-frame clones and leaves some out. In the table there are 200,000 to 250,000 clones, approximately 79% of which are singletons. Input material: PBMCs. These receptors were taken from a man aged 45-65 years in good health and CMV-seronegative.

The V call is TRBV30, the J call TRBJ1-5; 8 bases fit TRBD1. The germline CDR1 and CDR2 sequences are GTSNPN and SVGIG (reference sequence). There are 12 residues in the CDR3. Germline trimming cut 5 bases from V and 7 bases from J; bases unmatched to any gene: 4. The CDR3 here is CAWDRGGQPQHF. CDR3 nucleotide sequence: TGTGCCTGGGACAGGGGTGGACAGCCCCAGCATTTT.

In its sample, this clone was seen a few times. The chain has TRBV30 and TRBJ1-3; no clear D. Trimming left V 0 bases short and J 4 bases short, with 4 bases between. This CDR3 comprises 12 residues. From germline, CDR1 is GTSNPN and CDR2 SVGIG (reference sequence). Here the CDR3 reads CAWSVVGNTIYF. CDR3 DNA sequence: TGTGCCTGGAGTGTCGTGGGAAACACCATATATTTT.

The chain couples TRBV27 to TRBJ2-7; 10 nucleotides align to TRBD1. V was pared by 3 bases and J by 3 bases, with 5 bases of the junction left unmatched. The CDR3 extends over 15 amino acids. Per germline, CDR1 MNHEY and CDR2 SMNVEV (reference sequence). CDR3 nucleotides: TGTGCCAGCAGTTTTCGGGACAGGGGAGTCTACGAGCAGTACTTC. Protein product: CASSFRDRGVYEQYF.

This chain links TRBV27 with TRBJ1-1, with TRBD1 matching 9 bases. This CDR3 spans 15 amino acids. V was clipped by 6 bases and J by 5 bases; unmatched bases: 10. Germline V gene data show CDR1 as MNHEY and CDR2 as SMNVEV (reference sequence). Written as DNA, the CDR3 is TGTGCCAGCAGCGAACAGGGGGCGATCGGGACTGAAGCTTTCTTT. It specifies CASSEQGAIGTEAFF.

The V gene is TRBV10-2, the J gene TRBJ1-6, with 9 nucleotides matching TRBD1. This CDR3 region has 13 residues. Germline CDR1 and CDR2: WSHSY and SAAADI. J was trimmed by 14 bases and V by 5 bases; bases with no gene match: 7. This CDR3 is CASSRDRDRTLHF. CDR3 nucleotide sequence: TGCGCCAGCAGTAGGGACAGGGACAGAACCCTCCACTTT.

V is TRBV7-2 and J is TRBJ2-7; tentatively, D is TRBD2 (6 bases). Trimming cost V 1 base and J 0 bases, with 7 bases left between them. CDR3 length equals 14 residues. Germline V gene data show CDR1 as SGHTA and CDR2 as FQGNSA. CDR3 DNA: TGTGCCAGCAGCTTAGACGGGAGCTCCTACGAGCAGTACTTC. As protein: CASSLDGSSYEQYF.

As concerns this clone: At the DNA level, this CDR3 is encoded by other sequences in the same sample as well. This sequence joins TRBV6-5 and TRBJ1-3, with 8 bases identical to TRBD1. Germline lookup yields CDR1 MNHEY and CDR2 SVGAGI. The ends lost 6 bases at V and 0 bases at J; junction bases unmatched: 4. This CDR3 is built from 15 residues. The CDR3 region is CASSLDRASGNTIYF. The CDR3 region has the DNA TGTGCCAGCAGCTTGGACAGGGCCTCTGGAAACACCATATATTTT.

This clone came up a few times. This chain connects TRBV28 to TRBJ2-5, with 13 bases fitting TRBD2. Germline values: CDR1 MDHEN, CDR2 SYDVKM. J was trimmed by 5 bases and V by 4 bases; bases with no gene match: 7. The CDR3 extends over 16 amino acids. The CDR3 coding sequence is TGTGCCAGCAGTTCGGTCTGGACTAGCGGGAGCGAGACCCAGTACTTC. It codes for CASSSVWTSGSETQYF.

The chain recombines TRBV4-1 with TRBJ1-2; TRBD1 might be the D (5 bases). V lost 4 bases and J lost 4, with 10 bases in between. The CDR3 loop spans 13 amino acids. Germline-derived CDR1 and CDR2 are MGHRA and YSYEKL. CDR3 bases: TGCGCCAGCAGCCCAGGCGGGGGCTATGGCTACACCTTC. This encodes CASSPGGGYGYTF.

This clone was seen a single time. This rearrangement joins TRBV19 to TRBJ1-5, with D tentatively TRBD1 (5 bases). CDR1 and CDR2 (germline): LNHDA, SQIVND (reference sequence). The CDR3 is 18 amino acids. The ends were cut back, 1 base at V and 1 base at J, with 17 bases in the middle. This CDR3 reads CASSIGGVKGKSNQPQHF. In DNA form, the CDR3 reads TGTGCCAGTAGTATAGGGGGGGTAAAGGGGAAAAGCAATCAGCCCCAGCATTTT.

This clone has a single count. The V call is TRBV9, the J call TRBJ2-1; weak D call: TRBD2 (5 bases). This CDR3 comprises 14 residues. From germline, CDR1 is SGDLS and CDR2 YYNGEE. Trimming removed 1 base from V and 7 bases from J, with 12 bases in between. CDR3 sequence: CASSVKAGRNEQFF. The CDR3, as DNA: TGTGCCAGCAGCGTAAAGGCGGGTAGAAATGAGCAGTTCTTC.

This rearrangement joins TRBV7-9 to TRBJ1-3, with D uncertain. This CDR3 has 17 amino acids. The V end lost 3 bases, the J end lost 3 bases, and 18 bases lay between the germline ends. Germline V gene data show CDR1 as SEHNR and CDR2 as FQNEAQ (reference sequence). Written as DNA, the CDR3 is TGTGCCAGCAGCTTTTCGAGAGGGAGGCGGAGTGGAAACACCATATATTTT. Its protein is CASSFSRGRRSGNTIYF.

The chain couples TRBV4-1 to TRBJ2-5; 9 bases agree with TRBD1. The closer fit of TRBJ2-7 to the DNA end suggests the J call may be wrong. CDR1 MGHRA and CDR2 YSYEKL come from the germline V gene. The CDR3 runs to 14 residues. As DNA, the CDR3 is TGCGCCAGCAGCCCACCGGGACAGGGATACGAGCAGTACTTC. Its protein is CASSPPGQGYEQYF.

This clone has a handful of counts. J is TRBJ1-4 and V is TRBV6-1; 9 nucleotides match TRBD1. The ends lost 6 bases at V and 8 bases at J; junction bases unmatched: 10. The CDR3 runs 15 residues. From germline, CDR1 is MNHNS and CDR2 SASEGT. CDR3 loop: CASRERGTGNEKLFF. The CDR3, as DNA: TGTGCCAGCAGGGAAAGGGGGACAGGGAACGAAAAACTGTTTTTT.

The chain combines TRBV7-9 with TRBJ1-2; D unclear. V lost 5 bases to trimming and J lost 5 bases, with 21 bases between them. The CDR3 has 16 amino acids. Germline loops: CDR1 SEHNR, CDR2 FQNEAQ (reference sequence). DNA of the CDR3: TGTGCCAGCAGCGGAGTAGGACGGCCCGGAGGGTATGGCTACACCTTC. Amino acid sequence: CASSGVGRPGGYGYTF.

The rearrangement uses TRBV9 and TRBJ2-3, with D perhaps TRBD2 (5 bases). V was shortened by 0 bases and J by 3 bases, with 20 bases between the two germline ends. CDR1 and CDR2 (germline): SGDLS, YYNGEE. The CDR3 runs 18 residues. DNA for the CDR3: TGTGCCAGCAGCGTAGATTTAGGAGTGAGGGTTCGGACAGATACGCAGTATTTT. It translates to CASSVDLGVRVRTDTQYF.

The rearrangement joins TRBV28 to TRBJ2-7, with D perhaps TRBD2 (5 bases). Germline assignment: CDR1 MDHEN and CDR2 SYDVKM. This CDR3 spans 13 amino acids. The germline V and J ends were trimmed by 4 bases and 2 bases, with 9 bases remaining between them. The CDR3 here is CASSWFGAYEQYF. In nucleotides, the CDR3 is TGTGCCAGCAGTTGGTTCGGGGCCTACGAGCAGTACTTC.

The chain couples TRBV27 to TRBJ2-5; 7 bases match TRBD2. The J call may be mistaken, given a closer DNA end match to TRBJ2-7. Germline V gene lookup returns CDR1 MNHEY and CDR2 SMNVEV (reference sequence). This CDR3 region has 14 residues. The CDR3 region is CASSFGGSSYEQYF. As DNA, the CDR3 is TGTGCCAGCAGTTTCGGCGGGAGCTCCTACGAGCAGTACTTC.

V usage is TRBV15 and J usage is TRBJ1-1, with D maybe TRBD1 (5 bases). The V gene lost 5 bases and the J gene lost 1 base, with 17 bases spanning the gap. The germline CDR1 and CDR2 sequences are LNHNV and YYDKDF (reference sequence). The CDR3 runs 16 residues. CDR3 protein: CATSWGRGVGNTEAFF. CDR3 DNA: TGTGCCACCAGCTGGGGGAGGGGAGTAGGGAACACTGAAGCTTTCTTT.

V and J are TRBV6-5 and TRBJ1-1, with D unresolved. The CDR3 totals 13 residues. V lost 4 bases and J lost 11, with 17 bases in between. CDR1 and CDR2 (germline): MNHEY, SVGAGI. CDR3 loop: CASSSTVFPAAFF. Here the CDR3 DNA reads TGTGCCAGCAGTTCAACAGTCTTCCCGGCGGCTTTCTTT.

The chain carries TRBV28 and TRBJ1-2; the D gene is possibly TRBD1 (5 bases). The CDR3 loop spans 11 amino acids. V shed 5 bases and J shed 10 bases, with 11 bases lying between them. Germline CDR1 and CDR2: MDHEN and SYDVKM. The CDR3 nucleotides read TGTGCCAGCAGTCCACCGGGGGACTACACCTTC. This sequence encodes CASSPPGDYTF.

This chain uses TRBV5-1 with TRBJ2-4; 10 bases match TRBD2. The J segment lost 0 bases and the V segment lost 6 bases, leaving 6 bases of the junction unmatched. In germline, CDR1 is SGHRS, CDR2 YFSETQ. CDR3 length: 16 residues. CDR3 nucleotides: TGCGCCAGCACCCCCACTAGCGGGGTAGCCAAAAACATTCAGTACTTC. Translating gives CASTPTSGVAKNIQYF.

The CDR3 reads CASSSRGERNEKLFF. The CDR3 DNA reads as TGCGCCAGCAGCTCCAGGGGTGAAAGGAATGAAAAACTGTTTTTT. The chain couples TRBV5-1 to TRBJ1-4, with D perhaps matching TRBD1 (6 bases). This CDR3 contains 15 residues. Trimming removed 3 bases from V and 5 bases from J, with 14 bases in between. The V gene's germline CDR1 is SGHRS and CDR2 YFSETQ.

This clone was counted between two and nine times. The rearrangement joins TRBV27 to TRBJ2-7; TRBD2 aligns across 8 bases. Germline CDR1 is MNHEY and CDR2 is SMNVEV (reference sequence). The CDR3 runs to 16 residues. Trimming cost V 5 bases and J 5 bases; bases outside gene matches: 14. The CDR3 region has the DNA TGTGCCAGCAGTCGACTAGCGCCAACGGGAAGCCACGAGCAGTACTTC. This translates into CASSRLAPTGSHEQYF.

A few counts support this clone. The CDR3: CASSLGGGWYNEQFF. In DNA, the CDR3 is TGTGCCAGCAGCTTGGGGGGAGGATGGTACAATGAGCAGTTCTTC. The chain carries TRBV11-3 and TRBJ2-1; D is perhaps TRBD2 (6 bases). The CDR3 runs 15 residues. CDR1 and CDR2 from the germline V gene are SGHNT and YENEEA. Trimming took 3 bases from V and 4 from J, leaving 13 bases between them.

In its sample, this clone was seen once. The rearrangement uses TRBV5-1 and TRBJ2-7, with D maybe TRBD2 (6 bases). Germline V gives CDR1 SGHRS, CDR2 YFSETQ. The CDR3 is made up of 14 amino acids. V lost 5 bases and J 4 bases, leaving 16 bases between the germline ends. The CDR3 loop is CASSQRPSAYEQYF. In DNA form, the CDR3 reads TGCGCCAGCAGTCAAAGGCCTAGCGCGTACGAGCAGTACTTC.